The rows below give T cell receptor beta chains drawn from one sample of a study of blood T cell repertoires in COVID-19. Data came from immunoSEQ multiplex PCR; TCRdb stores just in-frame clones and leaves some out. This table has about 100,000 clones, 70% to 80% appearing once. The sequencing input was peripheral blood. These receptors originate from a woman aged 70-85 years with acute or convalescent COVID-19. CDR3s include the opening cysteine and the closing phenylalanine or tryptophan. The D gene is left open where the match is weak. Clone size, where shown, is once, few, many, or a class for clones that have expanded.

v_gene	j_gene	d_gene	abundance	CDR3nt	CDR3aa
TRBV10-3	TRBJ2-3	TRBD2	NA	TGTGCCATCAGTGTGTCGGGACTAGCGGGGGGTGGCACAGATACGCAGTATTTT	CAISVSGLAGGGTDTQYF
TRBV3-1/TRBV3-2	TRBJ1-6	TRBD1	few	TGTGCCAGCAGCCAAGGGGACAGTTCGAATTCACCCCTCCACTTT	CASSQGDSSNSPLHF
TRBV7-3	TRBJ1-1	TRBD1	few	TGTGCCAGCAGCCCGACAGGGTTTATCACTGAAGCTTTCTTT	CASSPTGFITEAFF
TRBV7-8	TRBJ1-3	NA	NA	TGTGCCAGCAGCTTAGCCGGGGGAAACACCATATATTTT	CASSLAGGNTIYF
TRBV7-2	TRBJ2-1	NA	NA	TGTGCCAGCAGCTTAGAATGGGGCTATGAGCAGTTCTTC	CASSLEWGYEQFF
TRBV2	TRBJ2-7	TRBD1	few	TGTGCCAGCAACACGGGACAGTCTAACGAGCAGTACTTC	CASNTGQSNEQYF
TRBV7-2	TRBJ1-3	NA	NA	TGTGCCAGCAGCTTAGTACAGAGAAACACCATATATTTT	CASSLVQRNTIYF
TRBV7-9	TRBJ1-1	NA	NA	TGTGCCAGCAGCCTATTCACTGAAGCTTTCTTT	CASSLFTEAFF
TRBV6-6	TRBJ1-1	TRBD1	NA	TGTGCCAGCAGTTACTCTGACAGGGGCGCTGAAGCTTTCTTT	CASSYSDRGAEAFF
TRBV30	TRBJ1-1	TRBD1	NA	TGTGCCTGGAGTGGACAGGGACCCACTGAAGCTTTCTTT	CAWSGQGPTEAFF
TRBV6-5	TRBJ2-5	TRBD2	NA	TGTGCCAGCAGTTCATCCCGTAGCGGGGTTGAGACCCAGTACTTC	CASSSSRSGVETQYF
TRBV11-3	TRBJ2-3	NA	NA	TGTGCCAGCAGCTTAACAGGGTGGACAGATACGCAGTATTTT	CASSLTGWTDTQYF
TRBV4-3	TRBJ1-6	NA	NA	TGCGCCAGCAGCTACCACCAGGGCACCACCTCCTATAATTCACCCCTCCACTTT	CASSYHQGTTSYNSPLHF
TRBV2	TRBJ1-1	NA	few	TGTGCCAGCAGTGTCGAACAGGGTCTGAACACTGAAGCTTTCTTT	CASSVEQGLNTEAFF
TRBV15	TRBJ1-1	NA	few	TGTGCCACCAGCTATTCGTCGGGACTCCCTGAAGCTTTCTTT	CATSYSSGLPEAFF
TRBV18	TRBJ1-1	NA	once	TGTGCCAGCTCACCTTTCAACTCCGGGAACACTGAAGCTTTCTTT	CASSPFNSGNTEAFF
TRBV5-1	TRBJ2-2	NA	NA	TGCGCCAGCAGCTCGACAACCGGGGAGCTGTTTTTT	CASSSTTGELFF
TRBV9	TRBJ1-3	TRBD1	NA	TGTGCCAGCAGTCCTGCGTCGGGACAGGGGGCTGGAAACACCATATATTTT	CASSPASGQGAGNTIYF
TRBV4-1	TRBJ1-5	NA	NA	TGCGCCAGCAGCCAAGATGATTTCGGGGGGCGCGGGCAGCCCCAGCATTTT	CASSQDDFGGRGQPQHF
TRBV7-9	TRBJ2-3	TRBD2	NA	TGTGCCAGCAGCCTCTCTCGGTGGAGCGGGGAAGGCACAGATACGCAGTATTTT	CASSLSRWSGEGTDTQYF
TRBV19	TRBJ1-1	TRBD1	NA	TGTGCCAGTAGACAGGACAGGGCCACTGAAGCTTTCTTT	CASRQDRATEAFF
TRBV4-3	TRBJ2-5	NA	NA	TGCGCCAGCAGCCGCTCTCTAGTTGCAGCGTCGTTCGGGACCCAGTACTTC	CASSRSLVAASFGTQYF
TRBV5-6	TRBJ1-4	NA	NA	TGTGCCAGCGGTTTAAGACTTTTTGCAACTAATGAAAAACTGTTTTTT	CASGLRLFATNEKLFF
TRBV20-1	TRBJ2-2	NA	NA	TGCAGTGCTAGTCGGAGGGTTTCGAACACCGGGGAGCTGTTTTTT	CSASRRVSNTGELFF
TRBV7-2	TRBJ1-4	NA	NA	TGTGCCAGCAGCTTAGCCGCCCTCACGGCTGCGGGTGAAAAACTGTTTTTT	CASSLAALTAAGEKLFF
TRBV11-2	TRBJ1-1	NA	NA	TGTGCCAGCAGCCTCTGGAACACTGAAGCTTTCTTT	CASSLWNTEAFF
TRBV3-1/TRBV3-2	TRBJ2-2	NA	NA	TGTGCCAGCAGCCTGCAGGGGGGAAGGAACACCGGGGAGCTGTTTTTT	CASSLQGGRNTGELFF
TRBV7-9	TRBJ2-4	NA	NA	TGTGCCAGCAGTTCGGAGGCCAAAAACATTCAGTACTTC	CASSSEAKNIQYF
TRBV7-9	TRBJ1-2	NA	NA	TGTGCCAGCAGCTCGAGGACTGATGGCTACACCTTC	CASSSRTDGYTF
TRBV28	TRBJ1-3	NA	NA	TGTGCCAGCACCCCTCTACTGACATTTTACTCTGGAAACACCATATATTTT	CASTPLLTFYSGNTIYF
TRBV28	TRBJ2-3	TRBD2	NA	TGTGCCAGCAGGCCCCCGACTAGCGGGGGCACAGATACGCAGTATTTT	CASRPPTSGGTDTQYF
TRBV14	TRBJ2-5	NA	NA	TGTGCCAGCAGCCAAGGGAGACGGTGGAAGACCCAGTACTTC	CASSQGRRWKTQYF
TRBV6-6	TRBJ1-1	NA	once	TGTGCCAGCAGTTACATGGAGCCGAACACTGAAGCTTTCTTT	CASSYMEPNTEAFF
TRBV6-5	TRBJ2-5	TRBD2	NA	TGTGCCAATGGGGAGGGTGCGGAGACCCAGTACTTC	CANGEGAETQYF
TRBV7-2	TRBJ1-5	TRBD1	NA	TGTGCCAGCAGCCCTACAGGGGTTAGCAATCAGCCCCAGCATTTT	CASSPTGVSNQPQHF
TRBV29-1	TRBJ1-6	TRBD1	NA	TGCAGCGTTCGAGGGACAGGGCTAAATTCACCCCTCCACTTT	CSVRGTGLNSPLHF
TRBV30	TRBJ2-2	TRBD1	NA	TGTGCCAGAGCCTTCAAACAGGGGGCGCAAAACACCGGGGAGCTGTTTTTT	CARAFKQGAQNTGELFF
TRBV5-4	TRBJ2-5	TRBD1	once	TGTGCCAGCAGCGCCCGGGACAGGGCGTACCAAGAGACCCAGTACTTC	CASSARDRAYQETQYF
TRBV5-4	TRBJ2-1	TRBD2	NA	TGTGCCAGCAGCTTGGGGAGCGGGGGGTTTATCAATGAGCAGTTCTTC	CASSLGSGGFINEQFF
TRBV27	TRBJ1-5	NA	NA	TGTGCCAGCAGTTTAAGGGGGAAGCCCCAGCATTTT	CASSLRGKPQHF
TRBV14	TRBJ2-1	TRBD2	large	TGTGCCAGCAGCCTTGTAACAGGTGCCGGGGGGTCCACCTACAATGAGCAGTTCTTC	CASSLVTGAGGSTYNEQFF
TRBV27	TRBJ1-5	TRBD1	NA	TGTGCCAGCGCTCCCCGGAAGGCCTCAGGGGGCTATAGCAATCAGCCCCAGCATTTT	CASAPRKASGGYSNQPQHF
TRBV9	TRBJ2-2	TRBD2	NA	TGTGCCAGCAGCGAGCCCAGCGGGGGGGCGTCCACCGGGGAGCTGTTTTTT	CASSEPSGGASTGELFF
TRBV30	TRBJ1-4	NA	NA	TGTGCCTGGAGCCTATCCCGGGACATGCTGTTTTTT	CAWSLSRDMLFF
TRBV30	TRBJ2-2	NA	NA	TGTGCCTGGAGTGTCCAATCCGGGACACCCGCGAACACCGGGGAGCTGTTTTTT	CAWSVQSGTPANTGELFF
TRBV18	TRBJ2-7	NA	NA	TGTGCCAGCTCACACACAAGACAGGTCGACGAGCAGTACTTC	CASSHTRQVDEQYF
TRBV5-4	TRBJ2-1	NA	few	TGTGCCAGCAGCTTGCAAACTAGAAATGAGCAGTTCTTC	CASSLQTRNEQFF
TRBV27	TRBJ1-1	NA	few	TGTGCCAGCAGTTTTCGGGGGGAAACTGAAGCTTTCTTT	CASSFRGETEAFF
TRBV6-2/TRBV6-3	TRBJ2-1	NA	NA	TGTGCCAGCAGTCCCTCGGGTTCCTACAATGAGCAGTTCTTC	CASSPSGSYNEQFF
TRBV5-1	TRBJ1-2	TRBD1	once	TGCGCCAGCAGCTCAGGGACAGACTATGGCTACACCTTC	CASSSGTDYGYTF
TRBV4-2	TRBJ2-7	TRBD2	NA	TGTGCCAGCAGCCACCCCGGGGGGTCAACCTACGAGCAGTACTTC	CASSHPGGSTYEQYF
TRBV6-4	TRBJ1-1	TRBD1	few	TGTGCCAGCAGTGTCGGACAGGGGGCTACTGAAGCTTTCTTT	CASSVGQGATEAFF
TRBV6-5	TRBJ1-3	NA	once	TGTGCCAGCACTGCGCCAGGAAACACCATATATTTT	CASTAPGNTIYF
TRBV6-6	TRBJ1-2	NA	NA	TGTGCCAGCAGTTACTCAACAGCCTACACCTTC	CASSYSTAYTF